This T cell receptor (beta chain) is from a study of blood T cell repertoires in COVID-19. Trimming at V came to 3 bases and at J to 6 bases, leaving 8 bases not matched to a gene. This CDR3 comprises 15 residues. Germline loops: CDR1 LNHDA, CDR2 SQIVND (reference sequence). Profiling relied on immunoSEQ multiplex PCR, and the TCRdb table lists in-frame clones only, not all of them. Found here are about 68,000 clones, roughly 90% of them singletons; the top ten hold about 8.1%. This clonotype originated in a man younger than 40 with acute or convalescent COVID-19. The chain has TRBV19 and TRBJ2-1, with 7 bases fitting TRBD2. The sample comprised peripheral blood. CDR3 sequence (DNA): TGTGCCAGTAGTATCGGAACTAGCGAAGTCAATGAGCAGTTCTTC. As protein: CASSIGTSEVNEQFF. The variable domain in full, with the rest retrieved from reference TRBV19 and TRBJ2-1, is DGGITQSPKYLFRKEGQNVTLSCEQNLNHDAMYWYRQDPGQGLRLIYYSQIVNDFQKGDIAEGYSVSREKKESFPLTVTSAQKNPTAFYLCASSIGTSEVNEQFFGPGTRLTVL.